This record concerns one T cell receptor (beta chain) sequence. The CDR3 consists of 15 residues. V gave up 4 bases and J gave up 5 bases, with 17 bases separating them. Profiling relied on immunoSEQ multiplex PCR, and the TCRdb table lists in-frame clones only, not all of them. The table lists 200,000 to 250,000 clones, almost 85% of them singletons. The data originate from a study of blood T cell repertoires in COVID-19. Sequencing was performed on peripheral blood. The TCR sequence derives from a woman aged 45-59 years with active or convalescent COVID-19. The chain has TRBV23-1 and TRBJ1-1; D is perhaps TRBD1 (5 bases). TRBV23-1 is an ORF, with its function uncertain. The CDR3 DNA follows: TGCGCCAGCAGTCTACTGACGGAGACAGTGACTGAAGCTTTCTTT. This gives the protein CASSLLTETVTEAFF.